This TCR beta chain is drawn from a study of T-cell memory formation after mild COVID-19 (dated by TCRdb to the early 2020s). Context from the whole study: TCR sequence clusters from the two donors were found to be largely donor specific. Longitudinal TCRalpha and TCRbeta repertoire sequencing tracked T-cell clones expanding and contracting after mild COVID-19 in a couple of donors. The cohort was made up of two young adult volunteers, one female and one male, who were previously healthy.

Points the paper makes about the study in general: Contracting CD4+ clones were located mainly in the CM and EM memory subsets, whereas CD8+ clones were found to be enriched in EMRA. SARS-CoV-2 specificity of the second-wave clones peaking on day 37 was not confirmed. Clones that contracted from day 15 to 85 showed balanced CD4/CD8 phenotypes, whereas a second wave of clones that expanded from day 15 to 37 leaned towards CD4+. Only a couple of mild cases were covered by the study, and larger cohorts that include severe cases with pre-infection samples were considered necessary. Some responding clones were found in pre-infection memory, which suggests that pre-existing cross-reactive memory T cells took part in the SARS-CoV-2 response.

The sequencing machine was an Illumina NovaSeq 6000. TCRalpha and TCRbeta cDNA libraries were built by 5'RACE with constant-segment primers, adding sample barcodes and unique molecular identifiers. Trizol reagent was used to extract RNA from every sample. Amplification of the libraries took two PCR steps, and the second step added a second sample barcode plus Illumina TruSeq adapters. The libraries were sequenced on an Illumina NovaSeq using 2 x 150 bp paired-end reads. Turning to the authors' computational methods: Demultiplexing of reads and collapsing into UMI-guided consensus sequences were performed with migec v1.2.7. Using mixcr v2.1.11, the UMI consensuses were aligned to TRA and TRB V and J templates and assembled into clonotypes. Clonotypes were classified as expanded or contracted when called significant by both edgeR and NoisET, with noise models trained on biological replicates. For edgeR calls, a false discovery rate-adjusted p below 0.01 and a log2 fold-change threshold of 1 were applied. As an exploratory analysis of dynamics, max-normalized trajectories of the 1000 most abundant clonotypes were examined with PCA combined with hierarchical clustering. The CD4 or CD8 phenotype of responding clones was assigned using the separately sequenced CD4+ and CD8+ repertoires. TCRdb ran its own pipeline on the public reads, namely fastp trimming at Q25 and MiXCR clone calling, and kept in-frame beta chains. Each entry is one CDR3 protein sequence, shown with its most common DNA and genes. The V and J calls follow TCRdb's processing rather than the paper's. Present in this sample are roughly 70,000 distinct CDR3 sequences, around 17% of which were seen just once. The top ten clones comprise about a third of the sample.

For CDR1 and CDR2, the germline V gene (reference sequence) lists LNHNV and YYDKDF. The CDR3 has 14 amino acids, counting the end cysteine and phenylalanine. Only the CDR3 DNA stays, 42 bases, in frame from base 1. V is reduced by 0 bases and J by 7 bases, leaving a spacing of 12 bases between them. Regarding this clonotype: Which antigen it targets is not known. Base qualities are not provided; no much larger clone lies one nucleotide away.

Ficoll-Paque density gradient centrifugation was used to isolate PBMCs. The sequence joins TRBV15 to TRBJ1-2; the D gene is unclear. The receptor comes from an adult woman who had mild COVID-19 (a few samples of this study predate the infection). The sample titles of this study are shuffled in the database, so cell type and time point are left out; the donor was told from shared clones. Material: PBMCs or a T cell subset sorted from them (not recorded which). The nucleotide sequence is TGTGCCACCAGCAGAGAGGGCAGGCTTGGTGGCTACACCTTC. It is translated as CATSREGRLGGYTF.